Below are 17 T cell receptor beta chains sequenced from a single sample in a study of human T cells and chemical hapten exposure. The time point here: patch test 3, about 24 weeks after DPC sensitization. Sample treatment: therapeutic diphenylcyclopropenone sensitization with weekly scalp DPC. TCRdb reprocessed the RACE reads with MiXCR, giving one entry per CDR3 protein. Among approximately 71,000 distinct CDR3 sequences listed, more than 9.5% were seen once. The input for sequencing was whole blood, taken in connection with sensitization to the hapten diphenylcyclopropenone (DPC). The source is a woman in her fifties or sixties with alopecia areata. Some clones in this sample may be carry-over from other donors' samples.

The chain couples TRBV11-2 to TRBJ1-1, with D perhaps matching TRBD1 (5 bases). CDR3 length equals 16 residues. V was trimmed by 3 bases and J by 5 bases, leaving 19 bases between them. From germline, CDR1 is SGHAT and CDR2 FQNNGV. Written as DNA, the CDR3 is TGTGCCAGCAGCTTCTTGACGGGCCGGTCAGGGACTGAAGCTTTCTTT. Its translation is CASSFLTGRSGTEAFF. The entire variable domain, with the rest obtained from reference TRBV11-2 and TRBJ1-1, is as follows: EAGVAQSPRYKIIEKRQSVAFWCNPISGHATLYWYQQILGQGPKLLIQFQNNGVVDDSQLPKDRFSAERLKGVDSTLKIQPAKLEDSAVYLCASSFLTGRSGTEAFFGQGTRLTVV.

This clonotype was counted between two and nine times. The chain combines TRBV28 with TRBJ2-2; D uncertain. Germline assignment: CDR1 MDHEN and CDR2 SYDVKM. CDR3 size: 14 residues. Trimming left V 3 bases short and J 5 bases short, with 10 bases between. The CDR3 sequence: CASSFMAWTGELFF. DNA of the CDR3: TGTGCCAGCAGTTTTATGGCCTGGACCGGGGAGCTGTTTTTT.

The chain combines TRBV11-3 with TRBJ2-1, with D possibly TRBD1 on 6 matching bases. V was trimmed by 6 bases and J by 6 bases, leaving 12 bases between them. CDR3 length: 13 residues. Per germline, CDR1 SGHNT and CDR2 YENEEA. In nucleotides, the CDR3 is TGTGCCAGCAGAAAGGACAGTTTCAATGAGCAGTTCTTC. It encodes CASRKDSFNEQFF.

V usage is TRBV7-7 and J usage is TRBJ2-5; TRBD2 matches 7 bases. This CDR3 comprises 13 residues. CDR1 is SSHAT, CDR2 FNYEAQ, per germline (reference sequence). V was clipped by 4 bases and J by 4 bases; unmatched bases: 3. The CDR3 bases are TGTGCCAGCAGCTCCCCGGGGGGAGAGACCCAGTACTTC. It yields the protein CASSSPGGETQYF.

The rearrangement uses TRBV27 and TRBJ2-5; 8 bases are shared with TRBD1. Germline V gives CDR1 MNHEY, CDR2 SMNVEV (reference sequence). The CDR3 runs 13 residues. The V and J ends lost 6 bases and 3 bases, in that order; junction bases with no gene match: 3. The CDR3 bases are TGTGCCAGCAGCCTGACAGGGGAAGAGACCCAGTACTTC. Protein product: CASSLTGEETQYF.

The chain combines TRBV5-4 with TRBJ1-1, with D possibly being TRBD1 (6 bases). V was shortened by 4 bases and J by 0 bases, with 13 bases between the two germline ends. The CDR3 covers 15 residues. Germline V gives CDR1 SGHNT, CDR2 YYREEE (reference sequence). CDR3 DNA: TGTGCCAGCAGCCCCGGACAGTTCATGAACACTGAAGCTTTCTTT. Amino acid sequence: CASSPGQFMNTEAFF.

This chain joins TRBV5-4 and TRBJ2-1; no reliable D call. Germline assignment: CDR1 SGHNT and CDR2 YYREEE (reference sequence). Deletions cut 1 base from V and 0 bases from J, with 8 bases between. The CDR3 runs 15 residues. The CDR3 sequence: CASSLYGSSYNEQFF. The CDR3 region has the DNA TGTGCCAGCAGCTTGTACGGTTCCTCCTACAATGAGCAGTTCTTC.

The chain employs TRBV7-2 and TRBJ2-1; D is tentatively TRBD1 or TRBD2 (5 bases each). The CDR3 has 13 amino acids. Trimming removed 2 bases at V and 9 bases at J, with 11 bases between. CDR1 and CDR2 (germline): SGHTA, FQGNSA. The chain's CDR3 is CASSLIWGSEQFF. CDR3 nucleotide sequence: TGTGCCAGCAGCTTAATTTGGGGGAGTGAGCAGTTCTTC.

This clonotype was detected only once. The chain joins TRBV6-2 or TRBV6-3 to TRBJ1-1; D unresolved. Germline CDR1 MNHEY, CDR2 SVGEGT. Trimming stripped 2 bases from V and 7 bases from J, with 8 bases between. The CDR3 extends over 12 amino acids. The CDR3 loop is CASSYPFVEAFF. CDR3 DNA: TGTGCCAGCAGTTACCCTTTTGTTGAAGCTTTCTTT.

This clonotype was found many times. The V and J genes are TRBV20-1 and TRBJ2-3; 9 nucleotides align to TRBD2. Germline CDR1 is DFQATT and CDR2 is SNEGSKA (reference sequence). Trimming at V came to 0 bases and at J to 4 bases, leaving 8 bases not matched to a gene. The CDR3 loop spans 16 amino acids. The CDR3 nucleotides are TGCAGTGCTAGAGAAGACCTGGGACTAGCTTCAGATACGCAGTATTTT. Translating gives CSAREDLGLASDTQYF.

V gene TRBV12-3 or TRBV12-4 combines with J gene TRBJ2-3; TRBD1 aligns across 9 bases. The length of the CDR3 is 15 residues. With V trimmed by 5 bases and J by 4 bases, 7 bases remained unmatched. CDR3 coding DNA: TGTGCCAGCAGTCCGGACAGGGGAAGGGCAGATACGCAGTATTTT. This gives the protein CASSPDRGRADTQYF.

This clonotype was seen a handful of times. The CDR3 protein is CASSGGSEYPDTQYF. As DNA, the CDR3 is TGTGCCAGCAGTGGGGGGTCCGAGTATCCAGATACGCAGTATTTT. The chain employs TRBV27 and TRBJ2-3; a weak D match, TRBD2 (6 bases). Trimming took 5 bases from V and 4 from J, leaving 16 bases between them. The CDR3 spans 15 residues. Germline V gives CDR1 MNHEY, CDR2 SMNVEV (reference sequence).

J is TRBJ2-1 and V is TRBV15; D gene uncertain. The CDR3 is 12 amino acids. CDR1 and CDR2 (germline): LNHNV, YYDKDF (reference sequence). Trimming pared 0 bases from V and 8 bases from J, leaving 5 bases between. This CDR3 is CATSRDPDEQFF. Here the CDR3 DNA reads TGTGCCACCAGCAGAGACCCCGATGAGCAGTTCTTC.

This chain links TRBV18 with TRBJ2-3; 14 nucleotides align to TRBD2. The J segment lost 4 bases and the V segment lost 5 bases, leaving 2 bases of the junction unmatched. The CDR3 is 15 residues long. Germline V CDR1 and CDR2: KGHSH, LQKENI. The DNA for the CDR3 is TGTGCCAGCTCAGGACTAGCGGGGGGTCCAGATACGCAGTATTTT. Its protein product is CASSGLAGGPDTQYF.

This clonotype was picked up a small number of times. The chain uses TRBV28 and TRBJ1-2; 9 bases agree with TRBD1. This CDR3 spans 14 amino acids. V shed 6 bases and J 8 bases; nucleotides not matched to a gene: 10. From germline, CDR1 is MDHEN and CDR2 SYDVKM. This chain's CDR3 is CASSKGGTGNGYTF. CDR3 in DNA: TGTGCCAGCAGCAAGGGGGGGACAGGGAACGGCTACACCTTC.

This clonotype was observed a few times. The CDR3 DNA follows: TGTGCCAGCAGCCTCAGGGGAATGGCCTACAATGAGCAGTTCTTC. This sequence encodes CASSLRGMAYNEQFF. The rearrangement uses TRBV7-9 and TRBJ2-1; weak D call: TRBD1 (6 bases). Trimming stripped 5 bases from V and 2 bases from J, with 13 bases between. Germline V gives CDR1 SEHNR, CDR2 FQNEAQ (reference sequence). There are 15 residues in the CDR3.

J is TRBJ1-6 and V is TRBV9; no firm D call. Germline CDR1 SGDLS, CDR2 YYNGEE. CDR3 length equals 15 residues. V gave up 4 bases and J gave up 8 bases, with 16 bases separating them. CDR3 DNA: TGTGCCAGCAGCAGGGTCCCCTCTAGGGATTCACCCCTCCACTTT. Residues: CASSRVPSRDSPLHF.